This passage covers 22 T cell receptor beta chains from one sample sequenced in a study of prognosis after radiotherapy for stage I lung cancer. From genomic DNA, two-round multiplex PCR was used to amplify TCR beta CDR3. First-round PCR amplification was performed with primers specific to each TRBV and TRBJ gene. TCRdb redid the calling of the multiplex PCR reads with MiXCR, one entry per CDR3 protein. The table lists fewer than 65,000 distinct CDR3 sequences, less than 45% of them singletons. This sample comprised PBMCs, obtained before or after stereotactic body radiation therapy (not recorded which). Receptor source: a donor over 45 with non-small cell lung cancer.

As concerns this clonotype: This CDR3 is missing its conserved last phenylalanine or tryptophan, likely due to a read error. V and J are TRBV20-1 and TRBJ1-2; D might be TRBD1 (6 bases). The CDR3 consists of 16 residues. Germline V lookup: CDR1 DFQATT, CDR2 SNEGSKA (reference sequence). CDR3 in amino acids: CSAREYGTLANYGYTL. Here the CDR3 DNA reads TGCAGCGCTAGAGAATATGGGACACTTGCTAACTATGGCTACACCCTC.

This clonotype appeared many times. In DNA form, the CDR3 reads TGTGCCAGTAGTCCTCTCGGCGGGAGGGCCGGTGGACGTGTGCGGACCGGGGAGCTGTTTTTT. This sequence encodes CASSPLGGRAGGRVRTGELFF. The V gene is TRBV19, the J gene TRBJ2-2, with TRBD2 identical over 9 bases. CDR1 is LNHDA, CDR2 SQIVND, per germline (reference sequence). Germline trimming cut 5 bases from V and 5 bases from J; bases unmatched to any gene: 24. The CDR3 totals 21 residues.

This clonotype has ten or more counts. CDR3 in DNA: TGCGCCAGCAGCTGGAATTTAGCGGCAGATACGCAGTATTTT. It is translated as CASSWNLAADTQYF. The chain carries TRBV5-1 and TRBJ2-3, with a possible D match to TRBD2 (6 bases). The germline V gene encodes CDR1 SGHRS and CDR2 YFSETQ. The CDR3 consists of 14 residues. V was pared by 3 bases and J by 4 bases, with 12 bases between.

Ten or more counts support this clonotype. The V and J genes are TRBV5-1 and TRBJ2-3, with 8 bases identical to TRBD1. Germline assignment: CDR1 SGHRS and CDR2 YFSETQ. Unmatched junction bases numbered 3, after V lost 2 bases and J lost 4 bases. CDR3 length: 14 residues. The CDR3 DNA is TGCGCCAGCAGCTTTCAGGGGGCCGCAGATACGCAGTATTTT. This translates into CASSFQGAADTQYF. Variable domain in full (rest from reference TRBV5-1 and TRBJ2-3): KAGVTQTPRYLIKTRGQQVTLSCSPISGHRSVSWYQQTPGQGLQFLFEYFSETQRNKGNFPGRFSGRQFSNSRSEMNVSTLELGDSALYLCASSFQGAADTQYFGPGTRLTVL.

This clonotype was counted ten times or more. V and J are TRBV29-1 and TRBJ2-1; TRBD2 matches 14 bases. V shed 7 bases, J shed 8 bases, and the junction held 7 bases outside the gene matches. Germline V lookup: CDR1 SQVTM, CDR2 ANQGSEA. CDR3 length equals 14 residues. CDR3 sequence: CSASGTSGSYEQFF. The CDR3, as DNA: TGCAGCGCCTCCGGGACTAGCGGGAGTTATGAGCAGTTCTTC.

The table lists this clonotype with many counts. The V call is TRBV24-1, the J call TRBJ1-3, with D hard to call. The V gene lost 6 bases and the J gene lost 3 bases, with 14 bases spanning the gap. CDR3 length: 15 residues. Germline values: CDR1 KGHDR, CDR2 SFDVKD. The CDR3 here is CATSRGGSLGNTIYF. In DNA, the CDR3 is TGTGCCACCAGTCGAGGTGGCAGCCTTGGAAACACCATATATTTT.

The table lists this clonotype with many counts. The chain uses TRBV12-3 or TRBV12-4 and TRBJ2-1; D gene unclear. V was shortened by 4 bases and J by 7 bases, with 5 bases between the two germline ends. This CDR3 region has 11 residues. CDR3 coding DNA: TGTGCCAGCAGTTACCGGAATGAGCAGTTCTTC. This encodes CASSYRNEQFF.

On this clonotype: One base separates it from a far larger clone, so it is likely a read error. The genes are TRBV7-9 and TRBJ2-3; possibly TRBD2 for D (6 bases). Germline V gives CDR1 SEHNR, CDR2 FQNEAQ (reference sequence). Trimming pared 5 bases from V and 1 base from J, leaving 19 bases between. The CDR3 is made up of 17 amino acids. CDR3 bases: TGTGCCAGCAGCCTCTTCCTAGCGCAACCACGCACAGATACGCAGTATTTT. As protein: CASSLFLAQPRTDTQYF.

Comment on this clonotype: A much larger clone differs by one base, so this may be a read error. V and J are TRBV7-2 and TRBJ1-1; D gene uncertain. This CDR3 is built from 14 residues. V was cut by 1 base and J by 4 bases, with 10 bases left in between. Per germline, CDR1 SGHTA and CDR2 FQGNSA. The CDR3 here is CASSLEGRSTEAFF. CDR3 sequence (DNA): TGTGCCAGCAGCTTAGAGGGCAGGAGCACTGAAGCTTTCTTT.

This clonotype came up many times. CDR3 in amino acids: CASSSGSGGYNEQFF. CDR3 coding DNA: TGTGCCAGCAGCTCAGGGAGCGGGGGCTACAATGAGCAGTTCTTC. The chain has TRBV11-2 and TRBJ2-1, with 8 nucleotides matching TRBD2. CDR3 size: 15 residues. V lost 4 bases to trimming and J lost 3 bases; unmatched junction nucleotides: 5. Germline V gene data show CDR1 as SGHAT and CDR2 as FQNNGV.

There are many counts of this clonotype. V and J are TRBV29-1 and TRBJ2-7, with 11 bases aligning to TRBD2. The length of the CDR3 is 15 residues. Germline CDR1 and CDR2: SQVTM and ANQGSEA. With 0 bases clipped from V and 4 bases from J, the junction kept 5 bases outside the gene matches. The DNA of the CDR3 is TGCAGCGTTGAAGAGGGGACTAGCGGCCATTACGAGCAGTACTTC. Protein product: CSVEEGTSGHYEQYF.

In this sample, this clonotype turned up many times. V and J are TRBV9 and TRBJ2-3, with D maybe TRBD2 (6 bases). The length of the CDR3 is 15 residues. Germline V gene data show CDR1 as SGDLS and CDR2 as YYNGEE. V was pared by 0 bases and J by 4 bases, with 12 bases between. The CDR3 bases are TGTGCCAGCAGCGTAGGGGCGGGGATGGCAGATACGCAGTATTTT. This gives the protein CASSVGAGMADTQYF.

For this clonotype: A far larger clone is one nucleotide away, so this likely arose from a read error. The rearrangement links TRBV6-5 to TRBJ1-1; the D gene is possibly TRBD1 (5 bases). In germline, CDR1 is MNHEY, CDR2 SVGAGI. V lost 8 bases, J lost 13 bases, and 17 bases lay in between. CDR3 length: 11 residues. CDR3 coding DNA: TGTGCCAGCGGACTACCGCTGGGGGATTTCTTT. It translates to CASGLPLGDFF.

There are a few counts of this clonotype. This chain joins TRBV19 and TRBJ2-7; 8 nucleotides agree with TRBD1. The CDR3 is made up of 15 amino acids. Germline-derived CDR1 and CDR2 are LNHDA and SQIVND (reference sequence). Germline trimming cut 5 bases from V and 3 bases from J; bases unmatched to any gene: 9. The CDR3 DNA is TGTGCCAGTAGTGTCGCAGGGGGCGCGGGCTACGAGCAGTACTTC. Protein product: CASSVAGGAGYEQYF.

This rearrangement joins TRBV28 to TRBJ2-3; weak D call: TRBD1 (6 bases). Germline CDR1 reads MDHEN; CDR2 reads SYDVKM. Trimming removed 11 bases from V and 0 bases from J, with 12 bases in between. The CDR3 loop spans 13 amino acids. The DNA for the CDR3 is TGTGCCGGTGGGACATCTAGCACAGATACGCAGTATTTT. Its protein is CAGGTSSTDTQYF.

This clonotype occurred many times. V is TRBV5-6 and J is TRBJ2-7; D gene unclear. Germline assignment: CDR1 SGHDT and CDR2 YYEEEE. This CDR3 has 13 amino acids. The ends were cut back, 0 bases at V and 7 bases at J, with 11 bases in the middle. The CDR3 sequence: CASSLGPPAEQYF. CDR3 DNA: TGTGCCAGCAGCTTGGGCCCCCCCGCAGAGCAGTACTTC.

This clonotype was counted only a few times. A read error is the likely source, as a far larger clone sits one nucleotide away. V and J are TRBV6-2 or TRBV6-3 and TRBJ1-2; possible D gene TRBD1, 6 bases. Trimming took 5 bases from V and 4 from J, leaving 26 bases between them. The CDR3 is made up of 18 amino acids. Germline V gives CDR1 MNHEY, CDR2 SVGEGT. The CDR3 region is CASSLLSPGHQGAYGYTF. The CDR3 coding sequence is TGTGCCAGCAGTCTCCTATCCCCGGGACACCAAGGGGCCTATGGCTACACCTTC.

In its sample, this clonotype is medium-sized. V and J are TRBV7-2 and TRBJ2-7; perhaps TRBD2 as D (6 bases). The germline gives CDR1 SGHTA, CDR2 FQGNSA. Trimming removed 2 bases from V and 5 bases from J, with 13 bases in between. The CDR3 has 14 residues. Here the CDR3 DNA reads TGTGCCAGCAGCTTACTGAATACGGGAGACGAGCAGTACTTC. As protein: CASSLLNTGDEQYF.

This clonotype was found many times. V usage is TRBV9 and J usage is TRBJ1-4, with 9 bases matching TRBD1. There are 15 residues in the CDR3. Germline loops: CDR1 SGDLS, CDR2 YYNGEE. The ends lost 3 bases at V and 4 bases at J; junction bases unmatched: 4. The CDR3 spells CASSATGGRNEKLFF. The CDR3 bases are TGTGCCAGCAGCGCCACAGGGGGCCGTAATGAAAAACTGTTTTTT.

The J gene is TRBJ2-1, the V gene TRBV20-1; D is undetermined. V lost 3 bases to trimming and J lost 7 bases, with 13 bases between them. CDR3 length equals 13 residues. Per the germline V gene, CDR1 is DFQATT and CDR2 is SNEGSKA (reference sequence). CDR3 DNA: TGCAGTGCTAGCAGTTTCCCCAGGAATGAGCAGTTCTTC. Amino acid sequence: CSASSFPRNEQFF.

Details on this clonotype: One base away lies a much larger clone, so this may be a sequencing read error. The rearrangement links TRBV11-1 to TRBJ2-2, with D possibly being TRBD2 (6 bases). CDR1 SGHAT and CDR2 FQDESV come from the germline V gene (reference sequence). The CDR3 loop spans 15 amino acids. The CDR3 sequence: CAGSGWFIGSGELFF. CDR3 nucleotides: TGTGCCGGCAGCGGGTGGTTCATCGGCTCCGGGGAGCTGTTTTTT.

In this sample, this clonotype turned up many times. The gene calls are TRBV7-2 and TRBJ1-3; D is ambiguous. Trimming took 5 bases from V and 3 from J, leaving 8 bases between them. There are 13 residues in the CDR3. The germline CDR1 and CDR2 sequences are SGHTA and FQGNSA. The CDR3 nucleotides read TGTGCCAGCAGCCGGTACAGTGGAAACACCATATATTTT. Translation gives CASSRYSGNTIYF.